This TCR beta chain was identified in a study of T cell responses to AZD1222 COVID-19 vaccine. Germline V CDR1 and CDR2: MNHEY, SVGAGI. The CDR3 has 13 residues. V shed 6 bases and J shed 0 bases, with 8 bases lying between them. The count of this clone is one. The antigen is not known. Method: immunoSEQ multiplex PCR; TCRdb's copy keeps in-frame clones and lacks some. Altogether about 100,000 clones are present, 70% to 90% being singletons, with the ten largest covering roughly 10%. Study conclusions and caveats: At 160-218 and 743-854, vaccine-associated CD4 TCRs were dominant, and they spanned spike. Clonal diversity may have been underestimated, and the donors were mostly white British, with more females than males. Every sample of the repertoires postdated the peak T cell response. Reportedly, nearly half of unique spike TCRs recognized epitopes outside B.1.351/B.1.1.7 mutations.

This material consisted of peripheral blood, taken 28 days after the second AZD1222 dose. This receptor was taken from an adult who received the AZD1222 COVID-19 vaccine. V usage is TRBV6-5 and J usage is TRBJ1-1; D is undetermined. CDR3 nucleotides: TGTGCCAGCAGGAGGGTAATGAACACTGAAGCTTTCTTT. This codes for CASRRVMNTEAFF.